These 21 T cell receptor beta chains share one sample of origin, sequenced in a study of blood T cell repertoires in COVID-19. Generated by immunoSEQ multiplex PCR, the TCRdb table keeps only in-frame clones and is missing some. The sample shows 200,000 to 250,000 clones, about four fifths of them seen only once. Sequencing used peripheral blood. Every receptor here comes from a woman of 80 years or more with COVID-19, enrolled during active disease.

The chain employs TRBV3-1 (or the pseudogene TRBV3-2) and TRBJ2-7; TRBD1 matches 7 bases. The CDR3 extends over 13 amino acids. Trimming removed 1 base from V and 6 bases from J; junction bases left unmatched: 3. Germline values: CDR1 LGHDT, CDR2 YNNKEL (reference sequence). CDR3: CASSQGQGTEQYF. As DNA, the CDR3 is TGTGCCAGCAGCCAAGGACAGGGAACCGAGCAGTACTTC.

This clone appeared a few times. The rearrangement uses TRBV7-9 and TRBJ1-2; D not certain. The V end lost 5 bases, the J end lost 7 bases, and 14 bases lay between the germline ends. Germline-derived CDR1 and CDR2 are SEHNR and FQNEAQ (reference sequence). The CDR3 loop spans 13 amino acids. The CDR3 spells CASSVGRRFGYTF. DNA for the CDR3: TGTGCCAGCAGCGTAGGGAGAAGGTTTGGCTACACCTTC.

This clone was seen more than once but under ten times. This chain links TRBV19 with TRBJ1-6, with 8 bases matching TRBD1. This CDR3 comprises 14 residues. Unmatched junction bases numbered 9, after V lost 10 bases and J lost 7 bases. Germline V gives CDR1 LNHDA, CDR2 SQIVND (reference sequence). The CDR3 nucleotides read TGTGCCACCGAGGAAACAGGGGGGAATTCACCCCTCCACTTT. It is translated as CATEETGGNSPLHF.

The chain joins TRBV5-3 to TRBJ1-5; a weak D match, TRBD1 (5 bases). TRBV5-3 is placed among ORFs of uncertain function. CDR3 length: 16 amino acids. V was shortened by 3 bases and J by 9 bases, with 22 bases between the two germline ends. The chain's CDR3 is CARSSGQSRPQRPQHF. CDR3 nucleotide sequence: TGTGCCAGAAGCTCTGGACAAAGCCGCCCTCAACGGCCCCAGCATTTT.

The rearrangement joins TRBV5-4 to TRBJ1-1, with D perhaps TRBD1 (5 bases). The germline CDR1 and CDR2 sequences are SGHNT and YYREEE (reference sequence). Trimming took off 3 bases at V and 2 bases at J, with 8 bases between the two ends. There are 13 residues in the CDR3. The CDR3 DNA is TGTGCCAGCAGCTGGGGCCCCAACACTGAAGCTTTCTTT. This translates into CASSWGPNTEAFF.

The CDR3 nucleotides read TGTGCCAGCAGCTTGGGTGGTCGAGCGGGTAGGGGAACTAACTATGGCTACACCTTC. Translating it yields CASSLGGRAGRGTNYGYTF. The chain carries TRBV5-4 and TRBJ1-2; tentative D call: TRBD1 (5 bases). Germline CDR1 is SGHNT and CDR2 is YYREEE (reference sequence). The CDR3 has 19 residues. Trimming took off 0 bases at V and 0 bases at J, with 21 bases between the two ends.

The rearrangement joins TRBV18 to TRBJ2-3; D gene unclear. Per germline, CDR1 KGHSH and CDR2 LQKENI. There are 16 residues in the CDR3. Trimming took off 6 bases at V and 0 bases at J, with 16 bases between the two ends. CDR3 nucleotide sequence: TGTGCCAGCTCCCCGAGCAGACTGGATAGCACAGATACGCAGTATTTT. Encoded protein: CASSPSRLDSTDTQYF.

CDR3: CSVRVSETQYF. CDR3 in DNA: TGCAGCGTACGGGTTTCGGAGACCCAGTACTTC. The genes are TRBV29-1 and TRBJ2-5; D ambiguous. V lost 6 bases and J 5 bases, leaving 10 bases between the germline ends. CDR1 and CDR2 from the germline V gene are SQVTM and ANQGSEA. This CDR3 is 11 amino acids long.

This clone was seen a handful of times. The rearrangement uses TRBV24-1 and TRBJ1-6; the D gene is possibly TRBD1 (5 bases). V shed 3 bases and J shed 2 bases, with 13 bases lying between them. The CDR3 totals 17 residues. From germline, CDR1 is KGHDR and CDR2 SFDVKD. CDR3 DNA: TGTGCCACCAGTGATCCCCCGGCGGGGGCCTATAATTCACCCCTCCACTTT. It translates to CATSDPPAGAYNSPLHF.

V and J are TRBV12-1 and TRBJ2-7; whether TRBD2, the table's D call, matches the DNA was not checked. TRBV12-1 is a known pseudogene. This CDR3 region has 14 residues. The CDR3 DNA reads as TGTGCCAGCTCCCCACTAGCGGGAGGCCAACAGGGAAACTTC. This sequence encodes CASSPLAGGQQGNF.

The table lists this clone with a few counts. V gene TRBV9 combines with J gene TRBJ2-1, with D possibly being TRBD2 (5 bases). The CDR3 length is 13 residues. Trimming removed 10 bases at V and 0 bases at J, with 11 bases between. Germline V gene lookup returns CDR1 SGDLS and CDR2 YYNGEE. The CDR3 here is CARRGSSYNEQFF. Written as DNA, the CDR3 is TGTGCCCGCCGAGGGAGCTCCTACAATGAGCAGTTCTTC.

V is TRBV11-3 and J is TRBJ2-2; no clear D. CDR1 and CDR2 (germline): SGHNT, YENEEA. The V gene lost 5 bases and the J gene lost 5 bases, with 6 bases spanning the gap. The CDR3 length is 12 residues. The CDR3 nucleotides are TGTGCCAGCAGCCCGAGTACCGGGGAGCTGTTTTTT. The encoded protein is CASSPSTGELFF.

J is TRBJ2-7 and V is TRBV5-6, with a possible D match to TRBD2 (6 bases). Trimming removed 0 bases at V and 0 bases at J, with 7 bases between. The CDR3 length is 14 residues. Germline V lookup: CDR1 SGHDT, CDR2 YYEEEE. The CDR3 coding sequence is TGTGCCAGCAGCTTGGCCGGGAGCTCCTACGAGCAGTACTTC. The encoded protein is CASSLAGSSYEQYF.

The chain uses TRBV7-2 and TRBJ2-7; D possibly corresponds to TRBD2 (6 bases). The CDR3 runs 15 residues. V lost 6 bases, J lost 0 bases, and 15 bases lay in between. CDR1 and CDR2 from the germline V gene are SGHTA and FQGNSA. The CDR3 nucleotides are TGTGCCAGCAGGGCCGGGAGAGCGTTCTCCTACGAGCAGTACTTC. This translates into CASRAGRAFSYEQYF.

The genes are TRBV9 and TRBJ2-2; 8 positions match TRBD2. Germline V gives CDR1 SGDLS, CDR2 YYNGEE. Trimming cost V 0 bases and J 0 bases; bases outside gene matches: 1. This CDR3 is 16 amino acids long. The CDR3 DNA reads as TGTGCCAGCAGCGTAGGAGCGGGGGCGAACACCGGGGAGCTGTTTTTT. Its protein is CASSVGAGANTGELFF.

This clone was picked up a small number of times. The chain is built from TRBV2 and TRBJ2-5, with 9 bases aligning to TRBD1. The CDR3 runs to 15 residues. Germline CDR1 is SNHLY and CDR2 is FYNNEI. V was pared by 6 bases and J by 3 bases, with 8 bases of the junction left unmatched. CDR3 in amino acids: CASSKFTGGEETQYF. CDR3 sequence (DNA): TGTGCCAGCAGCAAGTTCACAGGGGGCGAAGAGACCCAGTACTTC.

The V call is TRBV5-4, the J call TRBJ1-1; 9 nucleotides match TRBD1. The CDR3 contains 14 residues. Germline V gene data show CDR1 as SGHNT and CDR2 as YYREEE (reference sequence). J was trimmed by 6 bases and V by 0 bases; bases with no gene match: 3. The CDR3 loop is CASSLDRGQAEAFF. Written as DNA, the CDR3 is TGTGCCAGCAGCTTGGACAGGGGGCAGGCTGAAGCTTTCTTT.

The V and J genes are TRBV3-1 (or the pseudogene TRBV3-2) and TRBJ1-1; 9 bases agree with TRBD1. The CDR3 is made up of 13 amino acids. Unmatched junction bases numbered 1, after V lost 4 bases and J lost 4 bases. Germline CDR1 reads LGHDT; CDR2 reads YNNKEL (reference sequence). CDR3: CASSPGQGTEAFF. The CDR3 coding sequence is TGTGCCAGCAGCCCGGGACAGGGCACTGAAGCTTTCTTT.

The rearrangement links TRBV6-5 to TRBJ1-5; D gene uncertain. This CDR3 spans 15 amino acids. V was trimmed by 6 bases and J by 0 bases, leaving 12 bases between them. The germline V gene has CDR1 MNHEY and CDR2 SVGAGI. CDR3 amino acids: CASSDNLGSNQPQHF. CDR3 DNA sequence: TGTGCCAGCAGCGACAATTTAGGTAGCAATCAGCCCCAGCATTTT.

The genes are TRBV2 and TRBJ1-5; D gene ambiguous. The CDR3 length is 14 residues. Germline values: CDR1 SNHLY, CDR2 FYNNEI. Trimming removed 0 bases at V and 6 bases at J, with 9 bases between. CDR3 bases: TGTGCCAGCAGTGAAGCGATGAGTGGTCAGCCCCAGCATTTT. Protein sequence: CASSEAMSGQPQHF. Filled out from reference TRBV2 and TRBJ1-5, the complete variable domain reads EPEVTQTPSHQVTQMGQEVILRCVPISNHLYFYWYRQILGQKVEFLVSFYNNEISEKSEIFDDQFSVERPDGSNFTLKIRSTKLEDSAMYFCASSEAMSGQPQHFGDGTRLSIL.

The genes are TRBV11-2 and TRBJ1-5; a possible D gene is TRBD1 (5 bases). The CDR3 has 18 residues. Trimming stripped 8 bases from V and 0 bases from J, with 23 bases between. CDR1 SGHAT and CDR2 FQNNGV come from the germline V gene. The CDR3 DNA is TGTGCCAGCTGCTGCCCAGGGAGGGAGGGATATAGCAATCAGCCCCAGCATTTT. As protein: CASCCPGREGYSNQPQHF.